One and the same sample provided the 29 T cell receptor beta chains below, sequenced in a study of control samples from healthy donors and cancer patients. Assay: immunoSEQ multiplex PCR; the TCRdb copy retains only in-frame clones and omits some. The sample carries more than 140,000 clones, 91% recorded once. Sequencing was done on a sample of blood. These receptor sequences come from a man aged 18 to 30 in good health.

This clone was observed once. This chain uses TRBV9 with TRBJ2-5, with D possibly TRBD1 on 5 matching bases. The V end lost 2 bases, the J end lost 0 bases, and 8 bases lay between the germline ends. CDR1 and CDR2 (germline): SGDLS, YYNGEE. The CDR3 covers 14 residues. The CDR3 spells CASSVTGNQETQYF. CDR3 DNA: TGTGCCAGCAGCGTTACAGGCAACCAAGAGACCCAGTACTTC.

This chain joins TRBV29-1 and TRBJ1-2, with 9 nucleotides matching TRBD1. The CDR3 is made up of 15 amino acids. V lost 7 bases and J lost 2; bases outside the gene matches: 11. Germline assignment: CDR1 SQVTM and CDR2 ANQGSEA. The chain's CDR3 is CSAPGQGSGNYGYTF. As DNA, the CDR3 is TGCAGCGCACCGGGACAGGGAAGCGGCAACTATGGCTACACCTTC. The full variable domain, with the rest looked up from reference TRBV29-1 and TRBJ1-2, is SAVISQKPSRDICQRGTSLTIQCQVDSQVTMMFWYRQQPGQSLTLIATANQGSEATYESGFVIDKFPISRPNLTFSTLTVSNMSPEDSSIYLCSAPGQGSGNYGYTFGSGTRLTVV.

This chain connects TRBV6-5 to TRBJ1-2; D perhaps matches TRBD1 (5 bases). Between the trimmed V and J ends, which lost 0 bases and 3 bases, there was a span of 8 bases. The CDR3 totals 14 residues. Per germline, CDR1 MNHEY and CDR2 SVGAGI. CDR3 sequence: CASSYSGQYYGYTF. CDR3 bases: TGTGCCAGCAGTTACTCGGGGCAGTACTATGGCTACACCTTC.

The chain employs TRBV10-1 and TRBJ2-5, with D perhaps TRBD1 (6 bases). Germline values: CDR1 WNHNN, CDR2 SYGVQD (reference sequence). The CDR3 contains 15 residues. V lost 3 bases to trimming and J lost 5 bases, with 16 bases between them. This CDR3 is CASSDLTGSGETQYF. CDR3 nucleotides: TGCGCCAGCAGTGATCTTACAGGGTCTGGTGAGACCCAGTACTTC.

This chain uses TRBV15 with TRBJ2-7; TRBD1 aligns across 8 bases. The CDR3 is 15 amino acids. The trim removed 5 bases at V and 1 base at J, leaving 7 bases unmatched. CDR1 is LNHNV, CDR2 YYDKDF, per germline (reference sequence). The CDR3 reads CATSAPGTGSYEQYF. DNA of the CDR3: TGTGCCACCAGCGCCCCCGGGACAGGATCCTACGAGCAGTACTTC.

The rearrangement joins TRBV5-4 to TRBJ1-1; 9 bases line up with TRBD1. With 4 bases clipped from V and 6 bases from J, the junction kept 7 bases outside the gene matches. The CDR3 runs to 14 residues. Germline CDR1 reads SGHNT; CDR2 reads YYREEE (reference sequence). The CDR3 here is CASSPWTGAAEAFF. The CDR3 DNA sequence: TGTGCCAGCAGCCCGTGGACAGGGGCGGCTGAAGCTTTCTTT.

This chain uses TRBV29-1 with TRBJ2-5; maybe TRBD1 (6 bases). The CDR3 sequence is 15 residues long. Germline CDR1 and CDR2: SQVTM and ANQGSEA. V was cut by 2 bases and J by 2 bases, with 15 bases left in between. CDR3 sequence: CSVERLQGRQETQYF. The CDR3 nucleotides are TGCAGCGTTGAAAGGTTACAGGGTCGACAAGAGACCCAGTACTTC.

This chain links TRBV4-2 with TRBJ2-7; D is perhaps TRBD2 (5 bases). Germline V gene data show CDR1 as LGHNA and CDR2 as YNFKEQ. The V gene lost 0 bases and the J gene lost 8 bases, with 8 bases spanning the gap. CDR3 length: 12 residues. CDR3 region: CASSQDRGKQYF. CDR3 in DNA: TGTGCCAGCAGCCAAGATCGGGGAAAGCAGTACTTC.

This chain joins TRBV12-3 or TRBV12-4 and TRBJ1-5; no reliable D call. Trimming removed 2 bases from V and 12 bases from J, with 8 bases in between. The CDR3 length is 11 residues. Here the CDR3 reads CASSLQEGQHF. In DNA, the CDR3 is TGTGCCAGCAGTTTACAAGAAGGCCAGCATTTT.

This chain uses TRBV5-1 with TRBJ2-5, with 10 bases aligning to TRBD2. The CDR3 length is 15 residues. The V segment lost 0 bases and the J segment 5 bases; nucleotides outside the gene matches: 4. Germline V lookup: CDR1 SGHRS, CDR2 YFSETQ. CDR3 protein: CASSLDGAGGETQYF. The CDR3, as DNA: TGCGCCAGCAGCTTGGATGGAGCGGGGGGGGAGACCCAGTACTTC. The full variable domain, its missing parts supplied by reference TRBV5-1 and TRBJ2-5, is KAGVTQTPRYLIKTRGQQVTLSCSPISGHRSVSWYQQTPGQGLQFLFEYFSETQRNKGNFPGRFSGRQFSNSRSEMNVSTLELGDSALYLCASSLDGAGGETQYFGPGTRLLVL.

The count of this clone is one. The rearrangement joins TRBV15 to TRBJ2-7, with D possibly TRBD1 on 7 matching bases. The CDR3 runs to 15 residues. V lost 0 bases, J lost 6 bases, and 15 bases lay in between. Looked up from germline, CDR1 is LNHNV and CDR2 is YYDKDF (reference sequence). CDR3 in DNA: TGTGCCACCAGCAGAGATTGGGCAGGGGGGTTCGAGCAGTACTTC. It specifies CATSRDWAGGFEQYF.

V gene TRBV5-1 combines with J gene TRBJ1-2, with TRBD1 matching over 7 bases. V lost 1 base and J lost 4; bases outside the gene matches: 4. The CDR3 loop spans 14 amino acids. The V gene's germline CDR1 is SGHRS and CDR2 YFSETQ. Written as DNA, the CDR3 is TGCGCCAGCAGCTTGTTACAGGGGTCCTATGGCTACACCTTC. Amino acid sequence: CASSLLQGSYGYTF. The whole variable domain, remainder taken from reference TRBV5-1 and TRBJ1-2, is KAGVTQTPRYLIKTRGQQVTLSCSPISGHRSVSWYQQTPGQGLQFLFEYFSETQRNKGNFPGRFSGRQFSNSRSEMNVSTLELGDSALYLCASSLLQGSYGYTFGSGTRLTVV.

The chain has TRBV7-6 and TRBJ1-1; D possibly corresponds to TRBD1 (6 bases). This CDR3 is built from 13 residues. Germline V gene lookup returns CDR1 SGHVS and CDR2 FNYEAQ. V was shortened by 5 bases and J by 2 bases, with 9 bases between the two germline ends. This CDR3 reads CASSLDSNTEAFF. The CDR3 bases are TGTGCCAGCAGCCTGGACAGTAACACTGAAGCTTTCTTT.

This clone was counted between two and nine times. The CDR3 protein is CASSPPEEVEQFF. The CDR3, as DNA: TGTGCCAGCTCACCACCCGAAGAGGTTGAGCAGTTCTTC. The rearrangement uses TRBV18 and TRBJ2-1, with D uncertain. V was clipped by 0 bases and J by 9 bases, with 9 bases between them. CDR1 is KGHSH and CDR2 is LQKENI in the germline V gene. The CDR3 length is 13 residues.

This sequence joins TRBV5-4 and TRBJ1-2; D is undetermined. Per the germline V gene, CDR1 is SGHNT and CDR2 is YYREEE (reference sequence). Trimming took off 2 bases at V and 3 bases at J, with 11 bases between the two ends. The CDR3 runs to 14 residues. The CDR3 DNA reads TGTGCCAGCAGCTTAGACACCTCGGACTATGGCTACACCTTC. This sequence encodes CASSLDTSDYGYTF.

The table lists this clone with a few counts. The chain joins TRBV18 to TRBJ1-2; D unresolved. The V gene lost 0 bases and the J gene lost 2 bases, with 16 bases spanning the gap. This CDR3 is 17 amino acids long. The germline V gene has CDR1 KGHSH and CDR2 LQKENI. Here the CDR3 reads CASSPPIQLETNYGYTF. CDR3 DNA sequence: TGTGCCAGCTCACCACCGATACAGTTAGAGACAAACTATGGCTACACCTTC.

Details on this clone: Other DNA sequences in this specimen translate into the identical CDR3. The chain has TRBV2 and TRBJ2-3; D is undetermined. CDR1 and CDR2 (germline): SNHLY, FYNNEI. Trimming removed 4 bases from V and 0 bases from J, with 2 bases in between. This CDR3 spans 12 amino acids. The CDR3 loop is CASSASTDTQYF. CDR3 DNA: TGTGCCAGCAGTGCTAGCACAGATACGCAGTATTTT.

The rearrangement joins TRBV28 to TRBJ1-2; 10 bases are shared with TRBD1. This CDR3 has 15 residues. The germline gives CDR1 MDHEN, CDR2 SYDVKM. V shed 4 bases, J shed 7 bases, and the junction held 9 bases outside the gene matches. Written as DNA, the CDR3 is TGTGCCAGCAGTTCCTTCTCGGGACAGGGGCTTGGCTACACCTTC. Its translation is CASSSFSGQGLGYTF.

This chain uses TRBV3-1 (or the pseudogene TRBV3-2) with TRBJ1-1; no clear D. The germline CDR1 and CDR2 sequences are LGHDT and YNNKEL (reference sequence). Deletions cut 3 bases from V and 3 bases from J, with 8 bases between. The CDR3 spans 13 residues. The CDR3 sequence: CASSHLRDTEAFF. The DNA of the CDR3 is TGTGCCAGCAGCCATTTGAGGGACACTGAAGCTTTCTTT.

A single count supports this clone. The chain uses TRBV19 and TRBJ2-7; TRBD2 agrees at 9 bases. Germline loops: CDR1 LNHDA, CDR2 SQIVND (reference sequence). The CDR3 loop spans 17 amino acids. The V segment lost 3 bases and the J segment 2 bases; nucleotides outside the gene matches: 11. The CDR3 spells CASSISSGADHAYEQYF. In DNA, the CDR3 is TGTGCCAGTAGTATCTCTAGCGGGGCGGATCACGCCTACGAGCAGTACTTC. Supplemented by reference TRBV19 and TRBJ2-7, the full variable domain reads DGGITQSPKYLFRKEGQNVTLSCEQNLNHDAMYWYRQDPGQGLRLIYYSQIVNDFQKGDIAEGYSVSREKKESFPLTVTSAQKNPTAFYLCASSISSGADHAYEQYFGPGTRLTVT.

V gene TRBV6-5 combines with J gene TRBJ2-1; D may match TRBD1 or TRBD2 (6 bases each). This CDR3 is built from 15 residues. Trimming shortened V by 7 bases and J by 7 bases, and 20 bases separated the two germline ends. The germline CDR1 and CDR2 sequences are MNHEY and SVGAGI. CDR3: CASKTIWGAGNEQFF. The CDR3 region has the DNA TGTGCCAGCAAGACTATTTGGGGGGCGGGGAATGAGCAGTTCTTC.

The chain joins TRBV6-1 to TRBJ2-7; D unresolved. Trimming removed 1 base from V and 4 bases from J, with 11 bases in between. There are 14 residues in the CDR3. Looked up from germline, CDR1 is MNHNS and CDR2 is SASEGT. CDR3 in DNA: TGTGCCAGCAGTGAAGGCAGGCTTTTTTACGAGCAGTACTTC. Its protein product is CASSEGRLFYEQYF.

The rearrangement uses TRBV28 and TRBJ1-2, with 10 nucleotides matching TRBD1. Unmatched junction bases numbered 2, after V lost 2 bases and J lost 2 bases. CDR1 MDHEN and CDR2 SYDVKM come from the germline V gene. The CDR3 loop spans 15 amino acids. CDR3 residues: CASSLRTGGNYGYTF. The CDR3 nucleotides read TGTGCCAGCAGTTTAAGGACAGGGGGAAACTATGGCTACACCTTC.

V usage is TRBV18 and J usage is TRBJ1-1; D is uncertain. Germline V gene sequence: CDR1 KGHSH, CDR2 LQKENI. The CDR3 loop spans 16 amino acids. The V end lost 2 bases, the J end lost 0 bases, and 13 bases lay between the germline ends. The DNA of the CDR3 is TGTGCCAGCTCACCATGGGAGGTCGTAGTGAACACTGAAGCTTTCTTT. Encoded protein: CASSPWEVVVNTEAFF.

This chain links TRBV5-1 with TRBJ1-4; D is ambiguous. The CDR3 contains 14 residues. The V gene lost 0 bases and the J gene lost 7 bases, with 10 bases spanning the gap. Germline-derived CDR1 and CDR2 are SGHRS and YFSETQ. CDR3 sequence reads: CASSLEGMSEKLFF. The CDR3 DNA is TGCGCCAGCAGCTTGGAAGGGATGAGTGAAAAACTGTTTTTT.

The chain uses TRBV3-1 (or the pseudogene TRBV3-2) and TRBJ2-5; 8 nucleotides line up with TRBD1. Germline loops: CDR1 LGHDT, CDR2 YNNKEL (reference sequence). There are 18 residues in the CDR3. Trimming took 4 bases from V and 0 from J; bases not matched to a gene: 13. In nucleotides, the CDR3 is TGTGCCAGCAGCCCTCGACAGGGGACAAGGGTTTACCAAGAGACCCAGTACTTC. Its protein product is CASSPRQGTRVYQETQYF.

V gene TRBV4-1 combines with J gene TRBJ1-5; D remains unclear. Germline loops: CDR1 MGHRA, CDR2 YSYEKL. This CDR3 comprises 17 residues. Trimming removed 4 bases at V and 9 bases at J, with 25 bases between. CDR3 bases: TGCGCCAGCAGCCGGGGAGGTGGCAGGTTCCTCGATGGGCCCCAGCATTTT. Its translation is CASSRGGGRFLDGPQHF.

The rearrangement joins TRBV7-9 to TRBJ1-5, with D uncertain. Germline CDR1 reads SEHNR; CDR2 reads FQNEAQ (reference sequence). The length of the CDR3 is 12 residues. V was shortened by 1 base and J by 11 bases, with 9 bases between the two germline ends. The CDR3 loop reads CASSLVGIAQHF. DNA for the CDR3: TGTGCCAGCAGCTTAGTGGGCATAGCCCAGCATTTT.

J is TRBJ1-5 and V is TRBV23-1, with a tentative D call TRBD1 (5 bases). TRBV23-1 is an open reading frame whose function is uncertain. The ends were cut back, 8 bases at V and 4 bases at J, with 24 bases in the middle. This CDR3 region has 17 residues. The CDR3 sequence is CASGPSSGGGRNQPQHF. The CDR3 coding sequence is TGCGCCAGCGGACCCTCCTCGGGGGGAGGGCGGAATCAGCCCCAGCATTTT.